This TCR beta chain was sequenced during a study of vaccination effects on CD4 cells after COVID-19. Study in general: It was two doses of either the BNT162b2 or mRNA-1273 vaccine that participants received.

Sequencing used immunoSEQ multiplex PCR; TCRdb keeps in-frame clones, though not all of them. The repertoire holds about 23,000 clones, with roughly 73% as singletons. CDR1 MNHEY and CDR2 SMNVEV come from the germline V gene (reference sequence). J was trimmed by 4 bases and V by 3 bases; bases with no gene match: 2. CDR3 size: 15 residues. Turning to this clone: What it recognizes is unknown.

Study outcomes and limitations: Only 1 of 255 vaccine-induced clones from healthy vaccinees cross-reacted with common cold coronaviruses.

Expansion with viral peptide pools was applied to antigen-specific CD4+ T cells by the ViraFEST assay prior to sequencing. Once cultured for under 11 days, the cells underwent separation to obtain CD4+ T cells. Vaccine recipients lacked prior SARS-CoV-2 infection and had negative nucleocapsid antibodies. For each well, some 2 million PBMC were cultured with 8.5 to 10 IU/ml IL-2 and about 9.9 ug/ml peptides. The authors exchanged half the medium for IL-2 medium on days 3 and 7. This clonotype was obtained from a human donor who received a COVID-19 vaccine. The chain employs TRBV27 and TRBJ1-5; the match to TRBD1 covers 11 bases. Sample: CD4+ T cells from PBMCs cultured with SARS-CoV-2 spike peptides, taken before COVID-19 vaccination. The CDR3, as DNA: TGTGCCAGCAGTTTTGGACAGGGGGCTAATCAGCCCCAGCATTTT. Translated, it gives CASSFGQGANQPQHF.